This TCR beta chain derives from a study of T cells after yellow fever vaccination (dated by TCRdb to the late 2010s). As for the study more broadly: The SMART-Seq v4 Ultra Low Input RNA kit was used to prepare libraries from fractions with low cell numbers. To follow T-cell clones before and after both primary and booster YFV17D yellow fever vaccination, bulk TCR alpha and beta repertoires underwent longitudinal sequencing. Blood was drawn at multiple timepoints before and after primary and secondary immunization, with bulk PBMC replicates and cell subsets isolated. Two healthy male donors made up the cohort, one aged 18 to 29 years and the other aged 30 to 40 years. Study-wide conclusions, independent of this receptor: Because the study included only a couple of donors, the extent to which the findings can be generalized is limited. After the booster, most clones that had expanded after primary vaccination were detected again (approximately 97% of CD4 and 88% of CD8), suggesting broad maintenance of memory. FACS-sorted repertoires could contain abundant contaminating clonotypes from the bulk population, so computational filtering was required. The secondary T-cell response was weaker than the primary response but faster, peaking on day 5 instead of day 15. A small share of clonotypes was detected in both CD4 and CD8 compartments, with the overlap likely arising from convergent recombination.

The sample's treatment or condition, from its label and the paper: live attenuated yellow fever vaccine strain. PBMCs were isolated from peripheral blood using a standard Ficoll-Paque protocol. Dynabeads CD4 and CD8 positive selection kits were used to isolate the CD4 and CD8 T-cell fractions. RNA was extracted with TriZol from bulk PBMCs, CD4 and CD8 fractions, and dextramer-positive and dextramer-negative fractions. The sequencer was an Illumina NovaSeq 6000. Synthesis of TCR cDNA relied on 5'RACE template switching, a step that introduced a universal primer site along with unique molecular identifiers. Priming for cDNA synthesis came from both the TCR alpha and TCR beta constant segments. Two PCR steps were used to amplify libraries, with sample barcodes and sequencing adapters being added in the second step. Sequencing of libraries was done on Illumina HiSeq 2500 (2x100 bp) or NovaSeq (2x150 bp). The source study handled its data this way. Reads were demultiplexed and collapsed into UMI consensus sequences with MIGEC, and V(D)J alignment was performed with MiXCR. Using edgeR on replicate PBMC samples, clonotypes were called vaccine-responding if FDR was below 0.01 and the log2 fold change was above 5 up to day 15. Each bulk clonotype was labeled CD4 or CD8 based on which sequenced repertoire, CD4 or CD8, contained the clonotype at higher abundance. Through fastp at Q25 and MiXCR, TCRdb rebuilt clones from the public reads, retaining in-frame beta chains. Entries that share a CDR3 protein sequence are merged under the most common genes and DNA. The V and J calls were determined by TCRdb, not by the authors. This sample comprises 100,000 to 150,000 distinct CDR3 sequences, roughly 10% of them detected only once. Under 40% of the sample belongs to the ten largest clones.

Trimming removed 7 bases from V and 6 bases from J, leaving 11 bases between the germline ends. Looking up the germline V gene yields CDR1 WSHSY and CDR2 SAAADI. Inclusive of the bounding cysteine and phenylalanine, the CDR3 is 12 residues long. Only the CDR3 part of the read is kept: 36 bases, read in frame from the first base. The sample holds a few counts of this clonotype. Its antigen is not yet known. Base qualities are missing; no much larger clone stands one base away. Here the chain combines TRBV10-2 and TRBJ2-3; no D gene is confidently identified. The sequence derives from a man younger than 35 who received the YFV17D yellow fever vaccine. This specimen was CD8+ T cells sorted from PBMCs, taken on the day of the yellow fever booster vaccination. The DNA sequence is TGCGCCAGCACTGATGAGTGGGATACGCAGTATTTT. The encoded protein is CASTDEWDTQYF.